Presented here are 21 T cell receptor beta chains from one specimen sequenced in a study of T cells in Graves' hyperthyroidism and ophthalmopathy. TCR beta CDR3 regions were amplified from RNA transcripts. RT-PCR in the first round (using the HTBI primer set) targeted the TCR CDR3. TCRdb re-called the multiplex PCR reads with MiXCR, one entry per CDR3 protein. This sample yields about 600,000 distinct CDR3 sequences, of which about a sixth are seen a single time; approximately 3.5% belongs to the top ten. Sequencing was done on a sample of blood. These receptors were taken from a woman in her thirties or forties with Graves' ophthalmopathy.

This clonotype was found many times. This sequence joins TRBV10-3 and TRBJ2-7, with 7 bases fitting TRBD2. CDR3 length equals 15 residues. Germline V gene lookup returns CDR1 ENHRY and CDR2 SYGVKD. With 2 bases clipped from V and 1 base from J, the junction kept 5 bases outside the gene matches. The CDR3 coding sequence is TGTGCCATCAGTGAGGGGGGGGGAGGTTCCTACGAGCAGTACTTC. Its translation is CAISEGGGGSYEQYF.

This clonotype has only a few counts. This rearrangement joins TRBV29-1 to TRBJ2-1; tentative D call: TRBD1 (6 bases). Germline CDR1 SQVTM, CDR2 ANQGSEA. V was clipped by 3 bases and J by 8 bases, with 11 bases between them. The CDR3 spans 12 residues. CDR3 nucleotides: TGCAGCGTTGATTTTTACAGGGATGAGCAGTTCTTC. It translates to CSVDFYRDEQFF.

This clonotype was seen repeatedly, ten times or more. This sequence joins TRBV5-1 and TRBJ2-7; 7 positions match TRBD1. The CDR3 is 12 amino acids. The J segment lost 6 bases and the V segment lost 4 bases, leaving 4 bases of the junction unmatched. CDR1 and CDR2 (germline): SGHRS, YFSETQ. In nucleotides, the CDR3 is TGCGCCAGCAGCACAAGACAGGGCGAGCAGTACTTC. It yields the protein CASSTRQGEQYF. Filled out from reference TRBV5-1 and TRBJ2-7, the complete variable domain reads KAGVTQTPRYLIKTRGQQVTLSCSPISGHRSVSWYQQTPGQGLQFLFEYFSETQRNKGNFPGRFSGRQFSNSRSEMNVSTLELGDSALYLCASSTRQGEQYFGPGTRLTVT.

The table lists this clonotype with a few counts. The chain has TRBV12-3 or TRBV12-4 and TRBJ2-5, with 8 bases lining up with TRBD2. The V segment lost 5 bases and the J segment 5 bases; nucleotides outside the gene matches: 10. This CDR3 comprises 15 residues. CDR3 protein: CASSRGGGGRETQYF. DNA for the CDR3: TGTGCCAGCAGTCGGGGGGGGGGAGGAAGGGAGACCCAGTACTTC.

This clonotype was counted at least ten times. This chain uses TRBV7-9 with TRBJ1-1; D might be TRBD1 (5 bases). CDR1 SEHNR and CDR2 FQNEAQ come from the germline V gene (reference sequence). Between the trimmed V and J ends, which lost 5 bases and 0 bases, there was a span of 22 bases. The length of the CDR3 is 18 residues. The CDR3 DNA is TGTGCCAGCAGCCTGACGTCCTTTAACAGGTCCTTGAACACTGAAGCTTTCTTT. Protein product: CASSLTSFNRSLNTEAFF. Variable domain in full (rest from reference TRBV7-9 and TRBJ1-1): DTGVSQNPRHKITKRGQNVTFRCDPISEHNRLYWYRQTLGQGPEFLTYFQNEAQLEKSRLLSDRFSAERPKGSFSTLEIQRTEQGDSAMYLCASSLTSFNRSLNTEAFFGQGTRLTVV.

In its sample, this clonotype was seen many times. V is TRBV5-1 and J is TRBJ2-3; 13 bases line up with TRBD2. The CDR3 consists of 16 residues. The V and J ends lost 1 base and 4 bases, in that order; junction bases with no gene match: 3. The germline gives CDR1 SGHRS, CDR2 YFSETQ. The CDR3 sequence is CASSLTSGGVSDTQYF. Written as DNA, the CDR3 is TGCGCCAGCAGCTTGACTAGCGGGGGGGTCTCAGATACGCAGTATTTT. Combining the CDR3 with reference TRBV5-1 and TRBJ2-3 gives the whole variable domain KAGVTQTPRYLIKTRGQQVTLSCSPISGHRSVSWYQQTPGQGLQFLFEYFSETQRNKGNFPGRFSGRQFSNSRSEMNVSTLELGDSALYLCASSLTSGGVSDTQYFGPGTRLTVL.

In DNA, the CDR3 is TGTGCCAGCAGCGATAATTACGAGCAGTACTTC. Protein: CASSDNYEQYF. The gene calls are TRBV6-1 and TRBJ2-7; D is unresolved. Trimming stripped 6 bases from V and 4 bases from J, with 7 bases between. CDR1 is MNHNS and CDR2 is SASEGT in the germline V gene. The length of the CDR3 is 11 residues.

This clonotype was seen a handful of times. The chain uses TRBV4-2 and TRBJ1-2, with D maybe TRBD1 (5 bases). There are 15 residues in the CDR3. The germline V gene encodes CDR1 LGHNA and CDR2 YNFKEQ. V dropped 4 bases and J dropped 7 bases, with 19 bases sitting between them. CDR3 nucleotide sequence: TGTGCCAGCAGCCCTCATATCCGGGACGGAAGTGGCTACACCTTC. It translates to CASSPHIRDGSGYTF.

This clonotype has just a few counts. The chain employs TRBV10-3 and TRBJ2-1; D may be TRBD1 or TRBD2 (7 bases each). With 6 bases removed from V and 9 bases from J, the gap between germline ends came to 12 bases. This CDR3 has 12 amino acids. CDR1 ENHRY and CDR2 SYGVKD come from the germline V gene. DNA for the CDR3: TGTGCCATCAGCGACAGGGAGGGTGAGCAGTTCTTC. Translated, it gives CAISDREGEQFF.

This clonotype was recorded a few times. J is TRBJ2-7 and V is TRBV9; D not resolved. The CDR3 runs 12 residues. In germline, CDR1 is SGDLS, CDR2 YYNGEE. V was clipped by 4 bases and J by 5 bases, with 10 bases between them. The CDR3 loop is CASSSPRDEQYF. In DNA, the CDR3 is TGTGCCAGCAGCTCCCCCCGGGACGAGCAGTACTTC.

Concerning this clonotype itself: One base away lies a much larger clone, so this may be a sequencing read error. V gene TRBV30 combines with J gene TRBJ2-2; 9 nucleotides agree with TRBD1. Germline lookup yields CDR1 GTSNPN and CDR2 SVGIG (reference sequence). The CDR3 runs to 15 residues. The CDR3 protein is CAWSHRGQDTGELLF. CDR3 nucleotides: TGTGCCTGGAGTCACAGGGGGCAGGACACCGGGGAGCTGCTTTTT.

V is TRBV5-1 and J is TRBJ2-7; D not certain. The CDR3 consists of 13 residues. V was trimmed by 7 bases and J by 5 bases, leaving 16 bases between them. Germline CDR1 and CDR2: SGHRS and YFSETQ. This CDR3 reads CASAPGPSDEQYF. CDR3 DNA sequence: TGCGCCAGCGCCCCCGGTCCCTCGGACGAGCAGTACTTC.

The chain joins TRBV2 to TRBJ2-3; 10 nucleotides align to TRBD2. J lost 5 bases, V lost 5 bases, and 7 bases had no gene match. CDR1 is SNHLY, CDR2 FYNNEI, per germline. The CDR3 contains 15 residues. For the CDR3, the DNA is TGTGCCAGCAGTATGAGCGGGAGGGTGAAAGATACGCAGTATTTT. This translates into CASSMSGRVKDTQYF.

As DNA, the CDR3 is TGCAGTGCTACGACAGGGAATTCACCCCTCCACTTT. Encoded protein: CSATTGNSPLHF. The chain recombines TRBV20-1 with TRBJ1-6; 7 bases agree with TRBD1. Germline assignment: CDR1 DFQATT and CDR2 SNEGSKA (reference sequence). CDR3 size: 12 residues. Trimming took 4 bases from V and 7 from J; bases not matched to a gene: 1.

In its sample, this clonotype was seen many times. The chain carries TRBV7-2 and TRBJ2-1; D not certain. In germline, CDR1 is SGHTA, CDR2 FQGNSA. The CDR3 length is 13 residues. With 1 base removed from V and 5 bases from J, the gap between germline ends came to 6 bases. CDR3 DNA: TGTGCCAGCAGCTTAGAACGGGACAATGAGCAGTTCTTC. It translates to CASSLERDNEQFF.

This clonotype has more than one count but fewer than ten. This chain joins TRBV12-3 or TRBV12-4 and TRBJ2-3; D remains unclear. This CDR3 region has 13 residues. Between the trimmed V and J ends, which lost 4 bases and 4 bases, there was a span of 9 bases. The CDR3 loop is CASSYRRADTQYF. The CDR3 DNA is TGTGCCAGCAGTTATAGAAGGGCAGATACGCAGTATTTT.

The table lists this clonotype with many counts. This sequence joins TRBV6-1 and TRBJ1-5; D unclear. Germline V gene data show CDR1 as MNHNS and CDR2 as SASEGT. The CDR3 is 15 residues long. Trimming removed 1 base from V and 2 bases from J, with 9 bases in between. The CDR3 here is CASSEEGRGNQPQHF. CDR3 nucleotides: TGTGCCAGCAGTGAAGAAGGGCGAGGCAATCAGCCCCAGCATTTT.

This chain links TRBV12-3 or TRBV12-4 with TRBJ1-3; D ambiguous. The V gene lost 6 bases and the J gene lost 3 bases, with 9 bases spanning the gap. CDR3 length equals 13 residues. This CDR3 reads CASRLTHGNTIYF. CDR3 nucleotide sequence: TGTGCCAGCAGACTGACACATGGAAACACCATATATTTT.

This clonotype was seen more than once but under ten times. This rearrangement joins TRBV6-1 to TRBJ1-5; D remains ambiguous. In germline, CDR1 is MNHNS, CDR2 SASEGT. CDR3 size: 12 residues. Deletions cut 7 bases from V and 5 bases from J, with 9 bases between. Here the CDR3 reads CASKGPDQPQHF. The CDR3 coding sequence is TGTGCCAGCAAGGGTCCCGATCAGCCCCAGCATTTT.

This clonotype occurred a few times. The chain has TRBV4-1 and TRBJ2-5; 14 nucleotides match TRBD2. V lost 0 bases and J lost 2; bases outside the gene matches: 8. The CDR3 contains 19 residues. The germline CDR1 and CDR2 sequences are MGHRA and YSYEKL. The CDR3 region has the DNA TGCGCCAGCAGCCAAGATAGGGGGACTAGCGGGAGAGGGCAAGAGACCCAGTACTTC. It is translated as CASSQDRGTSGRGQETQYF.

This clonotype appeared a few times. The chain employs TRBV3-1 and TRBJ2-2; 13 bases align to TRBD2. CDR1 LGHDT and CDR2 YNNKEL come from the germline V gene (reference sequence). CDR3 length equals 20 residues. J lost 1 base, V lost 0 bases, and 8 bases had no gene match. The CDR3 region has the DNA TGTGCCAGCAGCCAAGAAAGACTAGCGGGGGGAACTCTGAACACCGGGGAGCTGTTTTTT. It specifies CASSQERLAGGTLNTGELFF.